The TCR beta chain under discussion was sequenced for a study of cytomegalovirus exposure and HLA in healthy donors. The wider study: Researchers previously reported finding about 110 million unique TCR beta sequences from about 200 million T cells.

CDR3 length equals 13 residues. With 0 bases removed from V and 1 base from J, the gap between germline ends came to 6 bases. Germline CDR1 GTSNPN, CDR2 SVGIG (reference sequence). Findings of the study overall: Most observed TCR sequences were rare, whereas some public TCRs were detected in many donors. The authors listed around 150 TCR beta chains as cytomegalovirus-associated.

About this clone itself: Its antigen is not identified.

The donors gave bone marrow, and they were healthy. It was with 60 Vbeta and 13 Jbeta primers that the PCR ran. Repertoires were generated with immunoSEQ multiplex PCR, while TCRdb's copy carries only in-frame clones and drops some. The table records some 130,000 clones, about 80% of them present only once. Sequenced sample: PBMCs. This TCR derives from a male donor in good health and CMV-seronegative. J is TRBJ2-5 and V is TRBV30; D gene uncertain. The CDR3 region is CAWSVYIQETQYF. The CDR3, as DNA: TGTGCCTGGAGTGTATACATCCAAGAGACCCAGTACTTC.